This T cell receptor beta chain was recorded in a study of PD-1 blockade in classical Hodgkin lymphoma. Study conclusions and caveats: Exclusion covered patients beginning nivolumab under 1 year post-ASCT.

Exposure to brentuximab vedotin varied, and each patient had relapsed following autologous stem cell transplantation. Clones were read by immunoSEQ multiplex PCR, and TCRdb kept only the in-frame ones, dropping some. Counted here are under 30,000 clones, about two thirds occurring once; the ten biggest clones make up over 15%. This clone showed up just a few times. Its antigen remains unknown. The origin of this receptor is a human donor with classical Hodgkin lymphoma. Sequencing used peripheral blood mononuclear cells (PBMCs), obtained at baseline.

CDR3 DNA: TGTGCCAGCAGTAGACCGGGACAGAGAACCTACACCTTC. Translating gives CASSRPGQRTYTF. The chain joins TRBV6-6 to TRBJ1-2, with TRBD1 identical over 7 bases. Trimming cost V 5 bases and J 10 bases; bases outside gene matches: 10. The length of the CDR3 is 13 residues. Germline V gene sequence: CDR1 MNHNY, CDR2 SVGAGI (reference sequence).